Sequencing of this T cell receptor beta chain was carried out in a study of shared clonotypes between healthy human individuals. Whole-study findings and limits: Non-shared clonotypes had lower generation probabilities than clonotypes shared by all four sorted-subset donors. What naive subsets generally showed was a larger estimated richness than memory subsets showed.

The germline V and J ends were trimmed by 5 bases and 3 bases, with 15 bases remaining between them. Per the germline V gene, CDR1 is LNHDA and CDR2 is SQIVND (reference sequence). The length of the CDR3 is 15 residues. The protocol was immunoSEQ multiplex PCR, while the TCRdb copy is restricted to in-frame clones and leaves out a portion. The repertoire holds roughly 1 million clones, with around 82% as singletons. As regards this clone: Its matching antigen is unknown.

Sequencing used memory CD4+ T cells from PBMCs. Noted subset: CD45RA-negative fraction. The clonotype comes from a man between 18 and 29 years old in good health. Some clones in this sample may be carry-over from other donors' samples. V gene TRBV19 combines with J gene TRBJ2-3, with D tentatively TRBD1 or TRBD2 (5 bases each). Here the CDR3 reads CASSFSRDETDTQYF. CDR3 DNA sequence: TGTGCCAGTAGTTTTTCTAGGGACGAAACAGATACGCAGTATTTT. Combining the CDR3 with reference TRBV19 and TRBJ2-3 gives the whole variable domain DGGITQSPKYLFRKEGQNVTLSCEQNLNHDAMYWYRQDPGQGLRLIYYSQIVNDFQKGDIAEGYSVSREKKESFPLTVTSAQKNPTAFYLCASSFSRDETDTQYFGPGTRLTVL.